This T cell receptor (beta chain) was found in a study of graft-versus-host responses after intestinal transplantation. Overall study context: Multivisceral, liver-intestinal, or isolated intestinal transplants were received by the recipients. Anti-thymocyte globulin induction was given to all recipients, followed by tacrolimus and steroids for roughly three years. Study-wide results and limits: GvH clone levels peaked in circulation, and this peak was associated with early post-transplant HvG declines. Clonal ratios of graft-versus-host to host-versus-graft in allografts were high for patients exhibiting graft-donor T cell macrochimerism.

Looked up from germline, CDR1 is MDHEN and CDR2 is SYDVKM. This CDR3 comprises 11 residues. The V end lost 5 bases, the J end lost 3 bases, and 5 bases lay between the germline ends. Turning to this clone: Its target is not known.

Sequencing used immunoSEQ multiplex PCR; TCRdb keeps in-frame clones, though not all of them. The table lists about 73,000 clones, 85% to 90% of them singletons. The sequence was collected from a human donor who was the organ donor for an intestinal transplant. This sample comprised unstimulated CD8+ T cells sorted from spleen or lymph node cells, obtained before transplant. V and J are TRBV28 and TRBJ2-7; D is unclear. The CDR3 here is CASSRNYEQYV. The DNA of the CDR3 is TGTGCCAGCAGTCGGAACTACGAGCAGTACGTC.